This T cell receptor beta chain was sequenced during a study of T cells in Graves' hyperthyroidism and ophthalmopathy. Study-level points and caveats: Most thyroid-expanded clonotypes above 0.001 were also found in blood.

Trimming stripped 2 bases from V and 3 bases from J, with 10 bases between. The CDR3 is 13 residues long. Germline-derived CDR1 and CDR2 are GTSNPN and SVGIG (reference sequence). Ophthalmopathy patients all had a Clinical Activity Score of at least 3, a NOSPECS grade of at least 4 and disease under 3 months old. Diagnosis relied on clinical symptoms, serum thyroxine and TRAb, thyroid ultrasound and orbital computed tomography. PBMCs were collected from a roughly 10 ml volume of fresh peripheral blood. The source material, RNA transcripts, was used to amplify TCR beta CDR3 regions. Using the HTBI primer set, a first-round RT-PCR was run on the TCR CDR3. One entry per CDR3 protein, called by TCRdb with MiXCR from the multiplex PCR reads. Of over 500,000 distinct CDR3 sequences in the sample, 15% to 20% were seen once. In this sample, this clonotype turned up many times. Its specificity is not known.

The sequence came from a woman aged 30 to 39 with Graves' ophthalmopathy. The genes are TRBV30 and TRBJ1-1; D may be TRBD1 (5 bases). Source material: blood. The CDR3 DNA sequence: TGTGCCTGGAGTATGGGGGTTTACACTGAAGCTTTCTTT. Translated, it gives CAWSMGVYTEAFF.